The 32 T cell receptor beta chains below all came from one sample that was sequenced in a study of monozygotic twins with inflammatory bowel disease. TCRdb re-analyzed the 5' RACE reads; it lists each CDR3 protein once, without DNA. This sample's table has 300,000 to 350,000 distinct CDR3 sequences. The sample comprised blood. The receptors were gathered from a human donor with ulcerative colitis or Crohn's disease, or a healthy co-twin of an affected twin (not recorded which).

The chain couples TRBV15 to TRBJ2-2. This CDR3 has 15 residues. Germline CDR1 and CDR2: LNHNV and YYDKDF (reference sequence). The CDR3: CATSRESPSRRELFF.

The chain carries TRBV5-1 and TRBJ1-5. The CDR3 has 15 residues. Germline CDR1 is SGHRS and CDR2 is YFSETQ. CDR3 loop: CASSLVGGTSQPQHF.

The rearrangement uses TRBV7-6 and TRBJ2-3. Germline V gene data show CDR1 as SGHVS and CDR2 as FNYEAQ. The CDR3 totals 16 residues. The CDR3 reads CASSPYLADSTDTQYF.

CDR3 loop: CASSLVGAGNNEQFF. This chain links TRBV5-1 with TRBJ2-1; TCRdb reports TRBD1, a call that lacks DNA to check it against. Per germline, CDR1 SGHRS and CDR2 YFSETQ. The CDR3 extends over 15 amino acids.

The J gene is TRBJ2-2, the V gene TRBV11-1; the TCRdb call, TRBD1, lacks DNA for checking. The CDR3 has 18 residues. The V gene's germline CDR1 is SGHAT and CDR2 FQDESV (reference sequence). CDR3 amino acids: CASSGGLNNRGTTGELFF.

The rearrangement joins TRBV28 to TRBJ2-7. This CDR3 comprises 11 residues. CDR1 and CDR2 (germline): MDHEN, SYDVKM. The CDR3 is CASSLGGEQYF.

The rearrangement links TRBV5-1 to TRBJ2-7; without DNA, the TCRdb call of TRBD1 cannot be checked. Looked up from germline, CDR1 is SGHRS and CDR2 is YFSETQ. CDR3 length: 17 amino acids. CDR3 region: CASSQPNIGAYSYEQYF.

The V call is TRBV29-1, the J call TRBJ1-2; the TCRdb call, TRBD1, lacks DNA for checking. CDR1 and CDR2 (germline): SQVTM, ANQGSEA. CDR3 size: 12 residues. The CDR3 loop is CSVERDPYGYTF.

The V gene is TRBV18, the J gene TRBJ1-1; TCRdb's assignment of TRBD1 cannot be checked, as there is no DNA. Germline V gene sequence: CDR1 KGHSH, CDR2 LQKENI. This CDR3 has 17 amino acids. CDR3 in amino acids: CASSPIVQGGGNTEAFF.

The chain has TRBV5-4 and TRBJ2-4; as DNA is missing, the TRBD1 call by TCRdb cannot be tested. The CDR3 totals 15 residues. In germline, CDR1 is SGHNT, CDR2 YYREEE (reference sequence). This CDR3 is CASSLGTGGWNIQYF.

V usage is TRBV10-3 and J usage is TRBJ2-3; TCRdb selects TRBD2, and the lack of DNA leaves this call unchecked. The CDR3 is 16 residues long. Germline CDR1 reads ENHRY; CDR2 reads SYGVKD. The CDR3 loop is CAISGAASGSTDTQYF.

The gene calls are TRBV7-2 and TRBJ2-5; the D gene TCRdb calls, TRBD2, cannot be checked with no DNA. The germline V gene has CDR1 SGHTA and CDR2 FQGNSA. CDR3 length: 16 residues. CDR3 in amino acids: CASSSNPSGSLETQYF.

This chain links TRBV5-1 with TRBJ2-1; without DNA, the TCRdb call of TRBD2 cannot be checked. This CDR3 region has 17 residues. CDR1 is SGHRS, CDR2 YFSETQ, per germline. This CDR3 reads CASSLATSGGINNEQFF. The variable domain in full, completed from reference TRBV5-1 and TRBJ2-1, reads KAGVTQTPRYLIKTRGQQVTLSCSPISGHRSVSWYQQTPGQGLQFLFEYFSETQRNKGNFPGRFSGRQFSNSRSEMNVSTLELGDSALYLCASSLATSGGINNEQFFGPGTRLTVL.

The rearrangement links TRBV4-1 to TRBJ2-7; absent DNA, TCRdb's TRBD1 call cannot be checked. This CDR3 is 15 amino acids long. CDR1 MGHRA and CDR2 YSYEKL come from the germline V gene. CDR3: CASSQVGGSSYEQYF.

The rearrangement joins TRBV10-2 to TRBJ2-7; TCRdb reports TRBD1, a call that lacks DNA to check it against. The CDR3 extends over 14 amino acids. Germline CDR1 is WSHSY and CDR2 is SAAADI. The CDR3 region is CASSDGTGYYEQYF.

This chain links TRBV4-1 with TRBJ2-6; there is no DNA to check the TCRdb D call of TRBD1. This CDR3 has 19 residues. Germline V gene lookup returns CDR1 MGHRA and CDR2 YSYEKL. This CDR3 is CASSQAGGGSLWGANVLTF.

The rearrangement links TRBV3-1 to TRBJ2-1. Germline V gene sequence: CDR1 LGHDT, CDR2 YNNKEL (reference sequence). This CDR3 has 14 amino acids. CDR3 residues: CASSLANLRNEQFF.

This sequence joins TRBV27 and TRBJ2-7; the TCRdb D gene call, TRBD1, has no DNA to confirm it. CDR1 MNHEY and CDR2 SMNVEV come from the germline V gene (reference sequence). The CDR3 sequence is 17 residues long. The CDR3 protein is CASSFRVDSSGTYEQYF.

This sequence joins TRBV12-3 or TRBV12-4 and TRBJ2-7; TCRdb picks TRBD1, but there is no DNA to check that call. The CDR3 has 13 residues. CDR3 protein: CASSLGTSGAQYF.

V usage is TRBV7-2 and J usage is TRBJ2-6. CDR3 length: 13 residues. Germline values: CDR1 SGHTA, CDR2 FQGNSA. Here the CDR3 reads CASSFKGANVLTF.

The CDR3 loop is CASSSGRLPTRNTIYF. The chain uses TRBV7-8 and TRBJ1-3; TCRdb indicates TRBD1, and absent DNA this call remains unverified. Germline V lookup: CDR1 SGHVS, CDR2 FQNEAQ. This CDR3 is 16 amino acids long. Combining the CDR3 with reference TRBV7-8 and TRBJ1-3 gives the whole variable domain GAGVSQSPRYKVAKRGQDVALRCDPISGHVSLFWYQQALGQGPEFLTYFQNEAQLDKSGLPSDRFFAERPEGSVSTLKIQRTQQEDSAVYLCASSSGRLPTRNTIYFGEGSWLTVV.

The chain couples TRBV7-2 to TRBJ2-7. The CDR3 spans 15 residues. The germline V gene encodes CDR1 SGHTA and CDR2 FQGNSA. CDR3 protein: CASRLSSANPYEQYF.

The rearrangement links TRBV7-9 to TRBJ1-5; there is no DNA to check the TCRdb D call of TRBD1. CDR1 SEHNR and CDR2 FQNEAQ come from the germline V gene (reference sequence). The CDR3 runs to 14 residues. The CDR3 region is CASSLKGENQPQHF.

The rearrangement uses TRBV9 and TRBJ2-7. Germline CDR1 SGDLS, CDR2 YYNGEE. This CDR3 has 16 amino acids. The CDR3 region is CASSVALNYTSYEQYF.

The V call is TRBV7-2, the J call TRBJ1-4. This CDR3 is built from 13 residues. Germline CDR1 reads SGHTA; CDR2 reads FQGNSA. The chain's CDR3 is CASSRKAGEKLFF. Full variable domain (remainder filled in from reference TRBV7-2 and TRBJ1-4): GAGVSQSPSNKVTEKGKDVELRCDPISGHTALYWYRQSLGQGLEFLIYFQGNSAPDKSGLPSDRFSAERTGGSVSTLTIQRTQQEDSAVYLCASSRKAGEKLFFGSGTQLSVL.

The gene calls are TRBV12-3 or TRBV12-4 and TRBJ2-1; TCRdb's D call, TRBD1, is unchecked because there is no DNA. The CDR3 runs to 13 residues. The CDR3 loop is CASSGQGVNEQFF.

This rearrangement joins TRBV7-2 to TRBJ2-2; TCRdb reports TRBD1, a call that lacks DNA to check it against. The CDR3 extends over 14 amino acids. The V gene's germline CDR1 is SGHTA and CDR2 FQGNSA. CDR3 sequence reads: CASSSQQGAGELFF.

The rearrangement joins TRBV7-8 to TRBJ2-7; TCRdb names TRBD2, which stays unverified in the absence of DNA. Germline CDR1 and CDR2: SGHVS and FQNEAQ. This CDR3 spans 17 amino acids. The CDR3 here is CASSPTWTSGGNYEQYF.

The CDR3 protein is CASSHGTGRTEAFF. The chain has TRBV5-1 and TRBJ1-1; TCRdb proposes TRBD1, but this gene call is untestable without DNA. CDR1 SGHRS and CDR2 YFSETQ come from the germline V gene. The CDR3 runs to 14 residues.

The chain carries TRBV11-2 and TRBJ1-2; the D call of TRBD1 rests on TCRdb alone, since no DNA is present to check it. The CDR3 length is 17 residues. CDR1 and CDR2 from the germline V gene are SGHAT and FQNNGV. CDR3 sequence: CASSLLRDRGPVYGYTF.

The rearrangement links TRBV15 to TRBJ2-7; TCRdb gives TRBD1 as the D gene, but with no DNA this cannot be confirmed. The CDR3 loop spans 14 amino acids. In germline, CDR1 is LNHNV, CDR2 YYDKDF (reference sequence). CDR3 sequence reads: CATSRADRAYEQYF.

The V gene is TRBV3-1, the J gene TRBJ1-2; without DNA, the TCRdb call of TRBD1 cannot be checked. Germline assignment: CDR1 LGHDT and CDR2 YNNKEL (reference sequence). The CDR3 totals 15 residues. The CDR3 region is CATSRGRGQNYGYTF.